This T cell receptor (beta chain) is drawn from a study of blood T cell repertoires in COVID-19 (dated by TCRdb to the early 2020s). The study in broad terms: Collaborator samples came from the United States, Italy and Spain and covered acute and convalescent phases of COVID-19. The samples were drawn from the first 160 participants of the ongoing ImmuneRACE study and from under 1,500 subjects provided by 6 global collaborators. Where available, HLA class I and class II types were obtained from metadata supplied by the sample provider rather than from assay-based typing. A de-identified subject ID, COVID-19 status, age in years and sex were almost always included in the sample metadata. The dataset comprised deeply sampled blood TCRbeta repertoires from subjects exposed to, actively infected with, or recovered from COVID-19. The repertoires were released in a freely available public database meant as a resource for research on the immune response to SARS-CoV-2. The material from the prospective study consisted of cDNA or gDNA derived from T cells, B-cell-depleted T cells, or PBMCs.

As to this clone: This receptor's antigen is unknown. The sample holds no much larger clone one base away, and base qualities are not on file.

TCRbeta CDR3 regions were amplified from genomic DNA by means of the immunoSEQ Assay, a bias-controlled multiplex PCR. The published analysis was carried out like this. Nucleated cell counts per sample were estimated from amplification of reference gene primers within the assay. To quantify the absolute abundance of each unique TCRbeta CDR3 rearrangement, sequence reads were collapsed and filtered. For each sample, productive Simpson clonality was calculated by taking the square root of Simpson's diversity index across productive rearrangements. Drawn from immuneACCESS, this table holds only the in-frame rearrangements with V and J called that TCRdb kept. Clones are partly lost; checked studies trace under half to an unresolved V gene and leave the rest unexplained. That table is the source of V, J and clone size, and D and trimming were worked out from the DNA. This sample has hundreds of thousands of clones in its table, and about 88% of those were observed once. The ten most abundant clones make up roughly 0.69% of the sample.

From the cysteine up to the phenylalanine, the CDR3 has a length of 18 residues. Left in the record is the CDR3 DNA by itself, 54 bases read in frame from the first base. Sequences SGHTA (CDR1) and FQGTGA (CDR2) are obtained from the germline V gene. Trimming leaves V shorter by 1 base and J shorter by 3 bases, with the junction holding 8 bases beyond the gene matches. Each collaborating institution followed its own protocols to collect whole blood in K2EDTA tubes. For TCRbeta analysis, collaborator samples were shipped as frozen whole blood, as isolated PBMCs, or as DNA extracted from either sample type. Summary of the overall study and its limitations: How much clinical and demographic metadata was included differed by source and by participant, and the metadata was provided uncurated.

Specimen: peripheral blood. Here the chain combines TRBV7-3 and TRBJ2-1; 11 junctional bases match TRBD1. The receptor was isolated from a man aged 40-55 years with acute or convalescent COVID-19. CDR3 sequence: CASSLRVPGQGGYNEQFF. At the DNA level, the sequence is TGTGCCAGCAGCTTAAGGGTACCGGGACAGGGGGGCTACAATGAGCAGTTCTTC.